The rows below give T cell receptor beta chains drawn from one sample of a study of OX40 agonist ivuxolimab in advanced cancers. Repertoires were generated with immunoSEQ multiplex PCR, while TCRdb's copy carries only in-frame clones and drops some. The sample yields more than 70,000 clones, under 95% seen once. Sequences were derived from CD4+ or CD8+ T cells sorted from blood, sampled in a trial of the OX40 agonist ivuxolimab. Receptors were obtained from an adult with an advanced solid tumor such as melanoma, head and neck, liver or kidney cancer. The CDR3 runs from the conserved cysteine through the conserved F or W. The order of the fields is CDR3 length, V gene, D gene, clone size, J gene, CDR3 protein, CDR3 DNA. A D gene is named only where the DNA matches it firmly. Clone size, where shown, is once, few, many, or a class for clones that have expanded.

cdr3_length: 12; v_call: TRBV7-8; d_call: -; clone_size: -; j_call: TRBJ2-4; cdr3_aa: CASSSDQNIQYF; cdr3_nt: TGTGCCAGCAGCTCCGACCAAAACATTCAGTACTTC
cdr3_length: 15; v_call: TRBV19; d_call: -; clone_size: -; j_call: TRBJ2-1; cdr3_aa: CASSLDPSSYNEQFF; cdr3_nt: TGTGCCAGTAGTTTAGACCCGAGCTCCTACAATGAGCAGTTCTTC
cdr3_length: 13; v_call: TRBV7-8; d_call: -; clone_size: -; j_call: TRBJ1-1; cdr3_aa: CASSFKVGPEAFF; cdr3_nt: TGTGCCAGCAGCTTTAAGGTGGGGCCTGAAGCTTTCTTT
cdr3_length: 15; v_call: TRBV4-1; d_call: -; clone_size: -; j_call: TRBJ1-5; cdr3_aa: CASSLPDTSNQPQHF; cdr3_nt: TGCGCCAGCAGCCTCCCTGACACAAGCAATCAGCCCCAGCATTTT
cdr3_length: 18; v_call: TRBV4-3; d_call: -; clone_size: -; j_call: TRBJ1-1; cdr3_aa: CASSQSFQLDLMNTEAFF; cdr3_nt: TGCGCCAGCAGCCAAAGCTTCCAGTTGGACCTAATGAACACTGAAGCTTTCTTT
cdr3_length: 17; v_call: TRBV4-1; d_call: TRBD2; clone_size: -; j_call: TRBJ2-1; cdr3_aa: CASSRFAGGETYNEQFF; cdr3_nt: TGCGCCAGCAGCCGCTTCGCGGGGGGCGAAACCTACAATGAGCAGTTCTTC
cdr3_length: 14; v_call: TRBV4-3; d_call: -; clone_size: -; j_call: TRBJ2-7; cdr3_aa: CASSQDYPTYEQYF; cdr3_nt: TGCGCCAGCAGCCAAGACTACCCAACCTACGAGCAGTACTTC
cdr3_length: 12; v_call: TRBV6-1; d_call: TRBD1; clone_size: -; j_call: TRBJ1-3; cdr3_aa: CAIRTGGNTIYF; cdr3_nt: TGTGCCATCCGGACAGGGGGAAACACCATATATTTT
cdr3_length: 15; v_call: TRBV4-3; d_call: -; clone_size: -; j_call: TRBJ2-2; cdr3_aa: CASSWTVANTGELFF; cdr3_nt: TGCGCCAGCAGTTGGACAGTCGCGAACACCGGGGAGCTGTTTTTT
cdr3_length: 15; v_call: TRBV9; d_call: -; clone_size: once; j_call: TRBJ1-2; cdr3_aa: CASSVEAYLIDGYTF; cdr3_nt: TGTGCCAGCAGCGTAGAGGCCTATTTGATTGATGGCTACACCTTC
cdr3_length: 13; v_call: TRBV7-9; d_call: -; clone_size: -; j_call: TRBJ2-3; cdr3_aa: CASSQRWTDTQYF; cdr3_nt: TGTGCCAGCAGCCAGCGATGGACAGATACGCAGTATTTT
cdr3_length: 14; v_call: TRBV9; d_call: -; clone_size: -; j_call: TRBJ2-5; cdr3_aa: CASSVVGGQETQYF; cdr3_nt: TGTGCCAGCAGCGTAGTTGGGGGGCAAGAGACCCAGTACTTC
cdr3_length: 12; v_call: TRBV7-9; d_call: -; clone_size: few; j_call: TRBJ1-1; cdr3_aa: CASSLVNTEAFF; cdr3_nt: TGTGCCAGCAGCTTGGTGAACACTGAAGCTTTCTTT
cdr3_length: 14; v_call: TRBV9; d_call: TRBD1; clone_size: -; j_call: TRBJ2-7; cdr3_aa: CASSVRDRAHEQYF; cdr3_nt: TGTGCCAGCAGCGTCCGGGACAGGGCCCACGAGCAGTACTTC
cdr3_length: 15; v_call: TRBV11-2; d_call: -; clone_size: -; j_call: TRBJ1-1; cdr3_aa: CASSLGSELNTEAFF; cdr3_nt: TGTGCCAGCAGCCTCGGGTCCGAATTAAACACTGAAGCTTTCTTT
cdr3_length: 18; v_call: TRBV4-3; d_call: -; clone_size: -; j_call: TRBJ2-1; cdr3_aa: CASSHLDWTESSYNEQFF; cdr3_nt: TGCGCCAGCAGCCACTTAGATTGGACGGAGAGCTCCTACAATGAGCAGTTCTTC
cdr3_length: 11; v_call: TRBV25-1; d_call: -; clone_size: -; j_call: TRBJ2-7; cdr3_aa: CATSHPGEQYF; cdr3_nt: TGTGCCACCTCTCACCCGGGGGAGCAGTACTTC
cdr3_length: 14; v_call: TRBV27; d_call: -; clone_size: -; j_call: TRBJ2-7; cdr3_aa: CASSLSGIPYEQYF; cdr3_nt: TGTGCCAGCAGTTTATCCGGGATTCCCTACGAGCAGTACTTC
cdr3_length: 14; v_call: TRBV27; d_call: TRBD1; clone_size: -; j_call: TRBJ2-1; cdr3_aa: CASSLGDRTNEQFF; cdr3_nt: TGTGCCAGCAGTTTAGGGGACAGGACCAATGAGCAGTTCTTC
cdr3_length: 15; v_call: TRBV19; d_call: TRBD2; clone_size: -; j_call: TRBJ2-1; cdr3_aa: CASSLAGGSYNEQFF; cdr3_nt: TGTGCCTCCTCACTAGCGGGAGGCTCCTACAATGAGCAGTTCTTC
cdr3_length: 13; v_call: TRBV4-3; d_call: -; clone_size: -; j_call: TRBJ2-7; cdr3_aa: CASSHFEGGEQYF; cdr3_nt: TGCGCCAGCAGCCACTTCGAAGGGGGTGAGCAGTACTTC
cdr3_length: 16; v_call: TRBV6-6; d_call: -; clone_size: -; j_call: TRBJ2-1; cdr3_aa: CASSPMRSSPYNEQFF; cdr3_nt: TGTGCCAGCAGCCCCATGAGGTCAAGCCCCTACAATGAGCAGTTCTTC
cdr3_length: 14; v_call: TRBV9; d_call: -; clone_size: -; j_call: TRBJ1-5; cdr3_aa: CASSAGPADQPQHF; cdr3_nt: TGTGCCAGCAGCGCGGGGCCCGCGGATCAGCCCCAGCATTTT
cdr3_length: 16; v_call: TRBV5-6; d_call: -; clone_size: -; j_call: TRBJ2-5; cdr3_aa: CASSLYWGEGQETQYF; cdr3_nt: TGTGCCAGCAGCTTGTACTGGGGGGAAGGCCAAGAGACCCAGTACTTC
cdr3_length: 15; v_call: TRBV19; d_call: TRBD1; clone_size: -; j_call: TRBJ1-2; cdr3_aa: CASSAGTGGGYGYTF; cdr3_nt: TGTGCCAGTAGTGCAGGGACAGGGGGGGGCTATGGCTACACCTTC
cdr3_length: 14; v_call: TRBV4-1; d_call: TRBD2; clone_size: -; j_call: TRBJ2-5; cdr3_aa: CASSPTSGKETQYF; cdr3_nt: TGCGCCAGCAGCCCGACTAGCGGAAAAGAGACCCAGTACTTC
cdr3_length: 16; v_call: TRBV5-1; d_call: TRBD2; clone_size: -; j_call: TRBJ2-3; cdr3_aa: CASLSGVAGVLDTQYF; cdr3_nt: TGCGCCAGCCTTTCCGGAGTAGCGGGGGTTTTAGATACGCAGTATTTT
cdr3_length: 16; v_call: TRBV4-1; d_call: -; clone_size: -; j_call: TRBJ2-1; cdr3_aa: CASSQPERNSYNEQFF; cdr3_nt: TGCGCCAGCAGCCAACCAGAGCGGAATTCCTACAATGAGCAGTTCTTC
cdr3_length: 17; v_call: TRBV19; d_call: -; clone_size: -; j_call: TRBJ1-3; cdr3_aa: CASSLPWGAGRGDTIYF; cdr3_nt: TGTGCCAGTAGTTTGCCCTGGGGGGCAGGGAGAGGGGACACCATATATTTT
cdr3_length: 17; v_call: TRBV7-2; d_call: TRBD1; clone_size: -; j_call: TRBJ1-5; cdr3_aa: CASSLAIRGGRNQPQHF; cdr3_nt: TGTGCCAGCAGCTTAGCGATTAGAGGGGGCCGCAATCAGCCCCAGCATTTT